This note documents a single T cell receptor beta chain sequence. Original processing methods: Reference gene primer amplification in the assay estimated nucleated cell counts. Clones were sequenced by immunoSEQ multiplex PCR, and TCRdb holds only the in-frame ones, with some missing. D and trimming were read from the DNA, whereas the V and J calls and clone size are those reported in that table. This table has about 97,000 clones, around nine tenths appearing once. The data stem from a study of blood T cell repertoires in COVID-19. Study overall: COVID-19 samples, acute and convalescent, were from the United States, Italy and Spain. PBMCs, B-cell-depleted T cells, or T cells were the source of the cDNA or gDNA that made up the material.

The origin of this receptor is a human donor in a cohort sampled during active COVID-19. The sequencing input was peripheral blood.

CDR3: CASSYSAGGVTQYF. The CDR3 DNA sequence: TGTGCCAGCAGTTACAGCGCGGGGGGGGTTACGCAGTATTTT. The chain employs TRBV6-2 or TRBV6-3 and TRBJ2-3; 9 nucleotides match TRBD2. This CDR3 is 14 amino acids long. CDR1 is MNHEY, CDR2 SVGEGT, per germline. The V gene end was trimmed by 2 bases and the J gene end by 8 bases; junction bases not matched to a gene: 5.